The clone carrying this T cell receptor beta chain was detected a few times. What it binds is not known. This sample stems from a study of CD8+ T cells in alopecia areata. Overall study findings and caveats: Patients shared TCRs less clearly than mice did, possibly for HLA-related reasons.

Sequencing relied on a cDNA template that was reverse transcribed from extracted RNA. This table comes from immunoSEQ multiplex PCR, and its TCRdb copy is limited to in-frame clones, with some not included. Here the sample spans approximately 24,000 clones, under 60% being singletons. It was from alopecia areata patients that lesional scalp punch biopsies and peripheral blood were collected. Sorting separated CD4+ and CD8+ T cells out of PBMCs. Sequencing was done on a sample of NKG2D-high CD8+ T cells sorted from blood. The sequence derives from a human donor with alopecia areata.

CDR3: CASSKPGDYEQYF. CDR3 bases: TGTGCCAGCAGCAAACCAGGGGACTACGAGCAGTACTTC. The rearrangement uses TRBV7-9 and TRBJ2-7, with D perhaps TRBD1 (6 bases). The CDR3 contains 13 residues. The V end lost 5 bases, the J end lost 3 bases, and 11 bases lay between the germline ends. CDR1 and CDR2 from the germline V gene are SEHNR and FQNEAQ (reference sequence).